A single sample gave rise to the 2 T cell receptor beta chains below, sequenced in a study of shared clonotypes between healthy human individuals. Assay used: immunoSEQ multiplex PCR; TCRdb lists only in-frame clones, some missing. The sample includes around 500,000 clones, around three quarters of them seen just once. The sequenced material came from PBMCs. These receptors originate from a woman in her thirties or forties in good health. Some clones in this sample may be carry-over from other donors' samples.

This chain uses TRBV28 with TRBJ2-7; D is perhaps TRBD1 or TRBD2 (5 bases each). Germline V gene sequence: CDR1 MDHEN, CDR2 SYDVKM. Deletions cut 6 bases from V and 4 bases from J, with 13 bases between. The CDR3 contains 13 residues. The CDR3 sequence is CASSRTGPYEQYF. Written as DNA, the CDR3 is TGTGCCAGCAGCAGGACGGGACCTTACGAGCAGTACTTC. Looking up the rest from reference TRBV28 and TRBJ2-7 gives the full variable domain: DVKVTQSSRYLVKRTGEKVFLECVQDMDHENMFWYRQDPGLGLRLIYFSYDVKMKEKGDIPEGYSVSREKKERFSLILESASTNQTSMYLCASSRTGPYEQYFGPGTRLTVT.

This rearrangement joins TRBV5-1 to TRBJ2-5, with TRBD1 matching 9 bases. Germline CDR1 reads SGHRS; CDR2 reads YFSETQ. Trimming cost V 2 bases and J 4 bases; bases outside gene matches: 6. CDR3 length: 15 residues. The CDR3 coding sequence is TGCGCCAGCAGCTTCTCCCGGACAGGGGTAGAGACCCAGTACTTC. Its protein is CASSFSRTGVETQYF.